One and the same sample provided the 3 T cell receptor beta chains below, sequenced in a study of blood T cell repertoires in COVID-19. Here immunoSEQ multiplex PCR was the method, and the copy in TCRdb shows in-frame clones only, minus some. The table lists approximately 200,000 clones, 70% to 90% of them singletons. Sequencing was performed on peripheral blood. These receptors came from a woman aged 50 to 60 with acute or convalescent COVID-19.

The DNA for the CDR3 is TGTGCCAGCAGTTCTGAGCGGAACACCGGGGAGCTGTTTTTT. Its translation: CASSSERNTGELFF. The chain carries TRBV27 and TRBJ2-2; D is unclear. This CDR3 region has 14 residues. V lost 4 bases and J lost 1, with 7 bases in between. CDR1 is MNHEY and CDR2 is SMNVEV in the germline V gene (reference sequence).

This chain connects TRBV29-1 to TRBJ1-1, with 9 bases aligning to TRBD1. CDR1 is SQVTM, CDR2 ANQGSEA, per germline. V trimming: 1 base; J trimming: 0 bases; junction bases outside the gene matches: 3. The CDR3 has 15 amino acids. Written as DNA, the CDR3 is TGCAGCGTTGAAGCCAACAGGGGGCTGAACACTGAAGCTTTCTTT. This encodes CSVEANRGLNTEAFF.

This rearrangement joins TRBV27 to TRBJ1-4; D perhaps matches TRBD1 (6 bases). The CDR3 length is 13 residues. CDR1 and CDR2 from the germline V gene are MNHEY and SMNVEV (reference sequence). The V and J ends lost 3 bases and 10 bases respectively, with 12 bases between them. This CDR3 is CASSLAGVGKLFF. The CDR3 DNA reads as TGTGCCAGCAGTTTGGCAGGGGTTGGAAAACTGTTTTTT.